These T cell receptor beta chains were read from a single sample in a study of T-cell memory formation after mild COVID-19. MiXCR, run by TCRdb on the 5' RACE reads, gives a single entry per CDR3 protein. The sample has approximately 150,000 distinct CDR3 sequences, over 10% seen once. Sequencing was performed on PBMCs or a T cell subset sorted from them (not recorded which). These receptors came from a young man who had mild COVID-19 (a few samples of this study predate the infection). Cell type and time point are not known. Each CDR3 is given with its conserved first and last residue. Each record gives: V gene, J gene, CDR3 protein.

v_gene: TRBV20-1
j_gene: TRBJ2-2
CDR3aa: CSAKNPLNTGELFF

v_gene: TRBV5-1
j_gene: TRBJ1-2
CDR3aa: CASSEGHGEDYGYTF

v_gene: TRBV6-6
j_gene: TRBJ1-2
CDR3aa: CASRTDGLYGYTF

v_gene: TRBV5-1
j_gene: TRBJ2-4
CDR3aa: CASGQGLRKNIQYF

v_gene: TRBV12-3/TRBV12-4
j_gene: TRBJ1-4
CDR3aa: CASSLGIHEKLFF

v_gene: TRBV5-4
j_gene: TRBJ1-2
CDR3aa: CASSLAQGKGYTF

v_gene: TRBV7-9
j_gene: TRBJ2-6
CDR3aa: CASRSRTGANVLTF

v_gene: TRBV3-1
j_gene: TRBJ2-3
CDR3aa: CASSHPPRVTQYF

v_gene: TRBV15
j_gene: TRBJ1-1
CDR3aa: CATNRGKDTEAFF

v_gene: TRBV5-1
j_gene: TRBJ2-7
CDR3aa: CASSVRDRDHEQYF

v_gene: TRBV3-1
j_gene: TRBJ2-1
CDR3aa: CASSLPRGEQFF

v_gene: TRBV25-1
j_gene: TRBJ2-1
CDR3aa: CASRENSSGGAKPEQFF

v_gene: TRBV30
j_gene: TRBJ2-7
CDR3aa: CAWKPGSYEQYF

v_gene: TRBV20-1
j_gene: TRBJ2-3
CDR3aa: CSARDGPRGADTQYF

v_gene: TRBV7-2
j_gene: TRBJ1-1
CDR3aa: CASSLERTGRAFF

v_gene: TRBV6-2/TRBV6-3
j_gene: TRBJ2-2
CDR3aa: CASSYFTSGDYGELFF

v_gene: TRBV30
j_gene: TRBJ1-1
CDR3aa: CAWSYRTEAFF

v_gene: TRBV24-1
j_gene: TRBJ2-3
CDR3aa: CATNPGQGTDTQYF

v_gene: TRBV12-3/TRBV12-4
j_gene: TRBJ1-1
CDR3aa: CASRGQARHTEAFF

v_gene: TRBV20-1
j_gene: TRBJ1-1
CDR3aa: CSAPNPGQGRTEAFF

v_gene: TRBV12-3/TRBV12-4
j_gene: TRBJ2-4
CDR3aa: CASRPPTSLRAKNIQYF

v_gene: TRBV5-1
j_gene: TRBJ2-3
CDR3aa: CASSAGLAADTQYF

v_gene: TRBV12-3/TRBV12-4
j_gene: TRBJ1-1
CDR3aa: CASRTYDITGAKYGAFF

v_gene: TRBV5-1
j_gene: TRBJ2-5
CDR3aa: CASSTGGQETQYF

v_gene: TRBV5-4
j_gene: TRBJ2-7
CDR3aa: CASSLDSRLREQYF

v_gene: TRBV5-1
j_gene: TRBJ2-5
CDR3aa: CASSRLAGGPETQYF

v_gene: TRBV3-1
j_gene: TRBJ2-2
CDR3aa: CASSQSGAHNTGELFF

v_gene: TRBV7-9
j_gene: TRBJ1-1
CDR3aa: CASSLTGAGAEAFF

v_gene: TRBV19
j_gene: TRBJ2-7
CDR3aa: CASSSLGGINEQYF

v_gene: TRBV12-3/TRBV12-4
j_gene: TRBJ1-2
CDR3aa: CASSLGGPSYGYTF

v_gene: TRBV5-1
j_gene: TRBJ2-2
CDR3aa: CASSRGGRNTGELFF

v_gene: TRBV4-1
j_gene: TRBJ1-5
CDR3aa: CASRKGPDAQPQHF

v_gene: TRBV5-1
j_gene: TRBJ1-5
CDR3aa: CASSPGTGANQPQHF

v_gene: TRBV7-2
j_gene: TRBJ2-1
CDR3aa: CASSYTGGENEQFF

v_gene: TRBV5-1
j_gene: TRBJ1-2
CDR3aa: CASSPEGQGSGYTF

v_gene: TRBV5-1
j_gene: TRBJ2-2
CDR3aa: CASSSQGEELFF

v_gene: TRBV14
j_gene: TRBJ2-2
CDR3aa: CASSPFGGNTGELFF

v_gene: TRBV12-3/TRBV12-4
j_gene: TRBJ2-6
CDR3aa: CASSLGYSGANVLTF

v_gene: TRBV3-1
j_gene: TRBJ2-1
CDR3aa: CASSQGQGRWGEQFF

v_gene: TRBV5-6
j_gene: TRBJ1-2
CDR3aa: CASSRDRSNYGYTF

v_gene: TRBV6-2/TRBV6-3
j_gene: TRBJ2-7
CDR3aa: CASSSHLRGGFDEQYF

v_gene: TRBV12-3/TRBV12-4
j_gene: TRBJ2-7
CDR3aa: CASSLEGDLPISF